Shown below are 20 T cell receptor beta chains from a single sample sequenced in a study of blood T cell repertoires in COVID-19. Only in-frame clones appear in the TCRdb table, and some are missing; sequencing was by immunoSEQ multiplex PCR. The sample carries roughly 160,000 clones, approximately 85% recorded once. Material: peripheral blood. The receptors originated from a man older than 75 with COVID-19, enrolled during active disease.

CDR3 coding DNA: TGTGCCAGCAGCCCCGGGACAGGGAGGGGTCAGCCCCAGCATTTT. It is translated as CASSPGTGRGQPQHF. The chain recombines TRBV3-1 (or the pseudogene TRBV3-2) with TRBJ1-5; TRBD1 aligns across 9 bases. V gave up 4 bases and J gave up 6 bases; unmatched junction bases: 7. The CDR3 is made up of 15 amino acids. Germline CDR1 reads LGHDT; CDR2 reads YNNKEL (reference sequence).

V and J are TRBV11-3 and TRBJ2-7, with TRBD1 as a possible D gene (5 bases). CDR1 SGHNT and CDR2 YENEEA come from the germline V gene. The CDR3 totals 14 residues. Trimming shortened V by 5 bases and J by 7 bases, and 18 bases separated the two germline ends. The chain's CDR3 is CASSRPVGAGEQYF. CDR3 DNA sequence: TGTGCCAGCAGCCGGCCAGTTGGGGCTGGAGAGCAGTACTTC.

This clone has only a few counts. This chain joins TRBV18 and TRBJ1-4; weak D call: TRBD1 (5 bases). This CDR3 comprises 16 residues. CDR1 is KGHSH, CDR2 LQKENI, per germline. Trimming removed 2 bases from V and 7 bases from J, with 17 bases in between. This chain's CDR3 is CASSPVVGQGTEKLFF. The CDR3 DNA sequence: TGTGCCAGCTCACCAGTTGTGGGGCAGGGTACTGAAAAACTGTTTTTT. The full variable domain, in which reference TRBV18 and TRBJ1-4 provide the parts outside the CDR3, is NAGVMQNPRHLVRRRGQEARLRCSPMKGHSHVYWYRQLPEEGLKFMVYLQKENIIDESGMPKERFSAEFPKEGPSILRIQQVVRGDSAAYFCASSPVVGQGTEKLFFGSGTQLSVL.

This chain links TRBV5-5 with TRBJ1-2, with D unclear. Trimming removed 3 bases at V and 4 bases at J, with 19 bases between. The germline V gene has CDR1 SGHKS and CDR2 YYEKEE (reference sequence). The CDR3 totals 16 residues. CDR3 coding DNA: TGTGCCAGCAGCTCAACCGGAAGTGACACCGGCTATGGCTACACCTTC. Translation: CASSSTGSDTGYGYTF.

The V call is TRBV6-1, the J call TRBJ1-3; tentatively, D is TRBD1 (6 bases). Germline values: CDR1 MNHNS, CDR2 SASEGT. V lost 0 bases to trimming and J lost 8 bases, with 11 bases between them. This CDR3 has 14 residues. CDR3 loop: CASSEAQGRDTIYF. Written as DNA, the CDR3 is TGTGCCAGCAGTGAAGCCCAGGGGAGGGACACCATATATTTT.

This clone occurred a few times. The genes are TRBV25-1 and TRBJ1-4; 8 nucleotides align to TRBD1. V lost 2 bases, J lost 5 bases, and 7 bases stayed unmatched. There are 16 residues in the CDR3. Looked up from germline, CDR1 is MGHDK and CDR2 is SYGVNS. CDR3 residues: CASSENKNRGNEKLFF. The CDR3 DNA reads TGTGCCAGCAGTGAAAACAAGAACAGGGGGAATGAAAAACTGTTTTTT.

The chain has TRBV12-3 or TRBV12-4 and TRBJ1-3; D call uncertain. The length of the CDR3 is 12 residues. V lost 3 bases to trimming and J lost 3 bases, with 3 bases between them. CDR3 sequence: CASSFYGNTIYF. CDR3 bases: TGTGCCAGCAGTTTTTATGGAAACACCATATATTTT.

J is TRBJ2-1 and V is TRBV5-6; TRBD2 is a possible D gene (5 bases). The V end lost 0 bases, the J end lost 7 bases, and 23 bases lay between the germline ends. The CDR3 is 18 residues long. Germline CDR1 reads SGHDT; CDR2 reads YYEEEE. The CDR3 reads CASSLAPGGGNLYNEQFF. The DNA for the CDR3 is TGTGCCAGCAGCTTGGCCCCAGGCGGAGGAAATTTATATAATGAGCAGTTCTTC.

This chain links TRBV6-1 with TRBJ1-2, with 7 positions matching TRBD1. The CDR3 has 14 amino acids. Trimming removed 2 bases from V and 7 bases from J; junction bases left unmatched: 7. Germline CDR1 MNHNS, CDR2 SASEGT. The CDR3 DNA reads TGTGCCAGCAGTGAACCGACAGGGAGGTTTGGCTACACCTTC. It yields the protein CASSEPTGRFGYTF.

The CDR3 region has the DNA TGTGCCAGCAGTTACTCGAATAGTAAGCGAAGCACAGATACGCAGTATTTT. Protein product: CASSYSNSKRSTDTQYF. This chain links TRBV6-2 or TRBV6-3 with TRBJ2-3; D is unclear. Per the germline V gene, CDR1 is MNHEY and CDR2 is SVGEGT. V lost 0 bases and J 0 bases, leaving 13 bases between the germline ends. This CDR3 is 17 amino acids long.

This clone appeared a single time. The V and J genes are TRBV5-1 and TRBJ1-2, with TRBD1 matching over 7 bases. Per the germline V gene, CDR1 is SGHRS and CDR2 is YFSETQ. The ends lost 0 bases at V and 0 bases at J; junction bases unmatched: 5. CDR3 length: 16 residues. Written as DNA, the CDR3 is TGCGCCAGCAGCTTGGGAGGAGGGGGCTCTAACTATGGCTACACCTTC. Translation: CASSLGGGGSNYGYTF.

The chain carries TRBV7-8 and TRBJ1-1, with D possibly matching TRBD1 (6 bases). This CDR3 is built from 15 residues. The ends were cut back, 4 bases at V and 6 bases at J, with 18 bases in the middle. CDR1 and CDR2 (germline): SGHVS, FQNEAQ. Written as DNA, the CDR3 is TGTGCCAGCAGCTCAGCTGCGGGGGCGTGGGCTGAAGCTTTCTTT. Protein sequence: CASSSAAGAWAEAFF.

J is TRBJ1-1 and V is TRBV6-1; TRBD1 agrees at 8 bases. In germline, CDR1 is MNHNS, CDR2 SASEGT. Trimming at V came to 1 base and at J to 1 base, leaving 8 bases not matched to a gene. This CDR3 is 17 amino acids long. The CDR3 loop is CASSEGRTGIENTEAFF. CDR3 bases: TGTGCCAGCAGTGAAGGGAGGACAGGGATTGAGAACACTGAAGCTTTCTTT.

This sequence joins TRBV7-2 and TRBJ1-2; the match to TRBD1 covers 9 bases. Trimming cost V 3 bases and J 8 bases; bases outside gene matches: 7. CDR1 is SGHTA and CDR2 is FQGNSA in the germline V gene. CDR3 length: 14 amino acids. The chain's CDR3 is CASSLTGGPYGYTF. Written as DNA, the CDR3 is TGTGCCAGCAGCTTGACAGGGGGTCCTTACGGCTACACCTTC.

This clone was counted between two and nine times. The CDR3 DNA reads as TGCGCCAGCAGCTTGGAGGGGACAGGGGGCTATGGCTACACCTTC. Translation gives CASSLEGTGGYGYTF. V is TRBV5-1 and J is TRBJ1-2, with 11 bases identical to TRBD1. The V segment lost 0 bases and the J segment 4 bases; nucleotides outside the gene matches: 2. From germline, CDR1 is SGHRS and CDR2 YFSETQ. The CDR3 is 15 amino acids.

The chain has TRBV18 and TRBJ1-4, with 8 bases that match TRBD1. The CDR3 has 16 residues. Germline V gene lookup returns CDR1 KGHSH and CDR2 LQKENI. V was clipped by 4 bases and J by 5 bases; unmatched bases: 9. The DNA of the CDR3 is TGTGCCAGCTCACTACTTATGGACAGGGCGAATGAAAAACTGTTTTTT. It translates to CASSLLMDRANEKLFF.

V usage is TRBV11-3 and J usage is TRBJ2-3; 14 bases are shared with TRBD2. V shed 3 bases, J shed 4 bases, and the junction held 9 bases outside the gene matches. The length of the CDR3 is 18 residues. The V gene's germline CDR1 is SGHNT and CDR2 YENEEA. The CDR3 bases are TGTGCCAGCAGCTTGGGCCTGACTAGCGGGGGGGCCGCAGATACGCAGTATTTT. Encoded protein: CASSLGLTSGGAADTQYF.

This clone turned up a few times. The chain couples TRBV5-4 to TRBJ1-2; 10 bases fit TRBD1. The CDR3 sequence is 15 residues long. After removal of 2 bases from V and 7 bases from J, the junction contained 8 bases not matched to a gene. Germline values: CDR1 SGHNT, CDR2 YYREEE (reference sequence). The chain's CDR3 is CASSFGTGALVGYTF. The CDR3 nucleotides are TGTGCCAGCAGCTTCGGGACAGGGGCGCTCGTTGGCTACACCTTC.

Concerning this clone itself: At the DNA level, this CDR3 is encoded by other sequences in the same sample as well. V is TRBV3-1 (or the pseudogene TRBV3-2) and J is TRBJ1-5, with 7 bases identical to TRBD1. V was pared by 4 bases and J by 4 bases, with 1 base of the junction left unmatched. Germline CDR1 reads LGHDT; CDR2 reads YNNKEL (reference sequence). This CDR3 contains 13 residues. The chain's CDR3 is CASSRQGNQPQHF. The DNA for the CDR3 is TGTGCCAGCAGCCGACAGGGAAATCAGCCCCAGCATTTT.

The V call is TRBV18, the J call TRBJ1-3; perhaps TRBD1 as D (5 bases). The germline gives CDR1 KGHSH, CDR2 LQKENI. V dropped 3 bases and J dropped 0 bases, with 9 bases sitting between them. The CDR3 contains 15 residues. DNA for the CDR3: TGTGCCAGCTCACCTAGACAGCTCTCTGGAAACACCATATATTTT. Amino acid sequence: CASSPRQLSGNTIYF.